The clone carrying this T cell receptor beta chain was seen repeatedly, ten times or more. Its target is unknown. This specimen comes from a study of blood T cells in healthy people across ages. Study results and caveats: It was held that diversity estimates obtained from one million T cells represented underestimates. Without sorted subsets, naive and antigen-experienced compartments could not be conclusively compared.

The ends lost 4 bases at V and 4 bases at J; junction bases unmatched: 17. Germline CDR1 SGHTA, CDR2 FQGNSA. CDR3 length: 19 amino acids. Through a sample-barcoded 5' primer and a J-beta primer mix, a second PCR was run for roughly 7 to 11 cycles. TCRdb re-called the 5' RACE reads with MiXCR, one entry per CDR3 protein. The table includes some 900,000 distinct CDR3 sequences, 45% to 50% detected once. Donors were healthy Caucasian individuals from Russia aged about 6 to 95. They isolated at least 6 million PBMCs from each sample. The sequencing sample was made of blood. This receptor was identified in a man aged 30-40 years in good health. The chain employs TRBV7-2 and TRBJ2-3, with 10 bases identical to TRBD2. CDR3 nucleotide sequence: TGTGCCAGCAGCTCACAAATCCGCGGGCTAGCGGGGGTTTCAGATACGCAGTATTTT. It specifies CASSSQIRGLAGVSDTQYF. The full variable domain, rest sourced from reference TRBV7-2 and TRBJ2-3, is GAGVSQSPSNKVTEKGKDVELRCDPISGHTALYWYRQSLGQGLEFLIYFQGNSAPDKSGLPSDRFSAERTGGSVSTLTIQRTQQEDSAVYLCASSSQIRGLAGVSDTQYFGPGTRLTVL.